The rows below give T cell receptor beta chains drawn from one sample of a study of shared clonotypes between healthy human individuals. The data were produced by immunoSEQ multiplex PCR, yet TCRdb's version contains in-frame clones alone and is incomplete. The profile covers 450,000 to 500,000 clones, with 79% appearing a single time and approximately 12% taken by the ten largest. What was sequenced was PBMCs. The receptors originated from a woman aged 40 to 50 in good health. Some clones in this sample may be carry-over from other donors' samples. Both conserved end residues are part of each CDR3. The size of a clone is reported for some rows only, either as once, few or many, or as a class for expanded clones.

CASSLGQVGRAYEQYF	TRBV28	TRBJ2-7	NA
CASSIGAGDGTDTQYF	TRBV19	TRBJ2-3	few
CAIGDRQGADTQYF	TRBV21-1	TRBJ2-3	NA
CASRQDQNTEAFF	TRBV2	TRBJ1-1	NA
CSVDLAGGTDTQYF	TRBV29-1	TRBJ2-3	NA
CASSTNRDRGPKGEQFF	TRBV19	TRBJ2-1	NA
CASSLGGTMNTEAFF	TRBV5-4	TRBJ1-1	many
CASSSAFSVTGTSGYQETQYF	TRBV28	TRBJ2-5	NA
CASSARGRPISYEQYF	TRBV6-6	TRBJ2-7	NA
CASSPRTVTGELFF	TRBV9	TRBJ2-2	NA
CSVGVSPTYNEQFF	TRBV29-1	TRBJ2-1	NA
CASSLASSYEQYF	TRBV7-9	TRBJ2-7	NA
CANKDRTGANGYTF	TRBV21-1	TRBJ1-2	NA
CASSPGQENYGYTF	TRBV18	TRBJ1-2	NA
CASSSYTGSGNTIYF	TRBV6-1	TRBJ1-3	NA
CSANSYNEQFF	TRBV20-1	TRBJ2-1	NA
CASSDSWGGETQYF	TRBV25-1	TRBJ2-5	NA
CASSLTDRGTTFF	TRBV11-3	TRBJ1-1	NA
CASSLTTSWGQFF	TRBV28	TRBJ2-1	NA
CASSLGGQETQYF	TRBV5-4	TRBJ2-5	NA
CASSFDVLETQYF	TRBV7-6	TRBJ2-5	once
CASSPETSTRWSSYNEQFF	TRBV18	TRBJ2-1	NA
CASSLNSGTEYEQYF	TRBV19	TRBJ2-7	NA
CASSPRTSGVSEQYF	TRBV9	TRBJ2-7	NA
CASSPRQGLPAYEQYF	TRBV27	TRBJ2-7	NA
CASSSDRGFSYEQYF	TRBV5-1	TRBJ2-7	NA
CASPRESSGANVLTF	TRBV7-9	TRBJ2-6	once
CASSIRVDTEAFF	TRBV19	TRBJ1-1	few
CASRQPTGEQYF	TRBV28	TRBJ2-7	few
CASSLAIAGAPPETQYF	TRBV5-1	TRBJ2-5	NA
CASSFMGAGGYTF	TRBV5-6	TRBJ1-2	NA
CATRNTYDTDTQYF	TRBV15	TRBJ2-3	many
CASSEREYTDTQYF	TRBV25-1	TRBJ2-3	NA
CSVSRTGDEQYF	TRBV29-1	TRBJ2-7	NA
CASSPLWGGETQYF	TRBV18	TRBJ2-5	few
CASSQLGSSGLSTDTQYF	TRBV4-2	TRBJ2-3	NA